This is a list of T cell receptor beta chains from one sample in a study of T cells in Graves' hyperthyroidism and ophthalmopathy. In TCRdb, the multiplex PCR reads were re-called with MiXCR into one record per CDR3 protein. This sample has over 700,000 distinct CDR3 sequences; more than 30% occur once, and the top ten carry approximately 8.7%. The sequenced sample was blood. Receptors originate from a young man with Graves' hyperthyroidism. CDR3s include the opening cysteine and the closing phenylalanine or tryptophan. D genes are given only for firm matches. Size tells how often a clone was seen (once, few, many) or the class of an expanded clone, and some rows leave it out.

>TRBJ2-2|.|TRBV11-2|.
CASSRGPGFNTGELFF
TGTGCCAGCAGCCGGGGCCCAGGCTTTAACACCGGGGAGCTGTTTTTT
>TRBJ2-6|TRBD1|TRBV7-9|few
CASSFGTGGSGANVLTF
TGTGCCAGCAGCTTTGGGACAGGGGGCTCTGGGGCCAACGTCCTGACTTTC
>TRBJ1-5|.|TRBV7-2|.
CASTTDATQHF
TGTGCCAGCACCACAGACGCGACCCAGCATTTT
>TRBJ2-1|TRBD2|TRBV9|.
CASSLLAGGPFGEQFF
TGTGCCAGCAGCTTGTTAGCGGGGGGGCCCTTTGGTGAGCAGTTCTTC
>TRBJ2-7|TRBD1|TRBV20-1|.
CSARDRDRDYEQYF
TGCAGTGCTAGAGATCGGGACAGGGACTACGAGCAGTACTTC
>TRBJ2-7|TRBD1|TRBV10-3|few
CATGTGGSYEQYF
TGTGCCACGGGGACAGGGGGCTCCTACGAGCAGTACTTC
>TRBJ1-1|.|TRBV20-1|.
CSALGGDTEAFF
TGCAGTGCGTTAGGGGGAGACACTGAAGCTTTCTTT
>TRBJ1-2|.|TRBV7-9|few
CASSSTENYGYTF
TGTGCCAGCAGCTCGACGGAAAACTATGGCTACACCTTC
>TRBJ2-3|.|TRBV15|.
CATSIRAGTDTQYF
TGTGCCACCAGCATACGGGCGGGCACAGATACGCAGTATTTT
>TRBJ1-6|.|TRBV5-6|.
CASSPPGTGYNSPLHF
TGTGCCAGCAGCCCTCCCGGCACGGGTTATAATTCACCCCTCCACTTT
>TRBJ1-5|.|TRBV15|.
CATSGRTDQETQHF
TGTGCCACCAGCGGCAGGACGGACCAAGAGACCCAGCATTTT
>TRBJ2-7|.|TRBV6-2/TRBV6-3|.
CASSLESYYEQYF
TGTGCCAGCAGTCTCGAGAGTTACTACGAGCAGTACTTC
>TRBJ2-1|TRBD2|TRBV11-2|.
CASSQEREGYNEQFF
TGTGCCAGCAGCCAGGAGAGGGAGGGCTACAATGAGCAGTTCTTC
>TRBJ1-5|.|TRBV6-5|many
CASSSLRQPQHF
TGTGCCAGCAGTTCTCTTCGTCAGCCCCAGCATTTT
>TRBJ1-5|.|TRBV7-2|.
CASSFFTHPQHF
TGTGCCAGCAGCTTCTTTACCCATCCCCAGCATTTT
>TRBJ1-6|.|TRBV7-6|few
CASSLEGESSPLHF
TGTGCCAGCAGCTTAGAGGGGGAAAGTTCACCCCTCCACTTT
>TRBJ1-1|.|TRBV19|.
CASSIGVGLNTEAFF
TGTGCCAGTAGTATCGGGGTAGGGTTGAACACTGAAGCTTTCTTT
>TRBJ1-2|.|TRBV6-1|few
CASSLTWPGYTF
TGTGCCAGCAGCTTGACATGGCCTGGCTACACCTTC
>TRBJ2-2|.|TRBV7-3|many
CASSLTVVGELFF
TGTGCCAGCAGCTTAACAGTTGTCGGGGAGCTGTTTTTT
>TRBJ2-6|.|TRBV5-1|many
CASSLGTAGANVLTF
TGCGCCAGCAGCTTGGGGACAGCTGGGGCCAACGTCCTGACTTTC
>TRBJ2-5|.|TRBV6-6|.
CASSYSKASSKTQYF
TGTGCCAGCAGTTACTCGAAGGCTAGCTCAAAGACCCAGTACTTC
>TRBJ1-1|.|TRBV6-6|.
CASRTPDGEAFF
TGTGCCAGCAGGACACCGGACGGAGAAGCTTTCTTT